The sequence of this T cell receptor (beta chain) was determined in a study of human T cells and chemical hapten exposure. Study summary: Diphenylcyclopropenone was administered weekly to the scalp of patients throughout the roughly 24-week study. Study-level findings and limits: Expanded TCRs made up significantly more big CDR3 similarity clusters than controls did. The presence of alopecia in the donors means their immune response may differ from healthy people's.

The time point denotes: pre-sensitization, week 0. Treatment here: therapeutic diphenylcyclopropenone sensitization with weekly scalp DPC. In TCRdb, the RACE reads were re-called with MiXCR into one record per CDR3 protein. The sample lists fewer than 65,000 distinct CDR3 sequences; 9.4% were seen once. This clonotype was seen more than once but under ten times. No antigen is known for it. The sample in question was whole blood, obtained in connection with sensitization to the hapten diphenylcyclopropenone (DPC). This TCR was recovered from a middle-aged woman with alopecia areata. Some clones in this sample may be carry-over from other donors' samples.

CDR3 sequence (DNA): TGTGCCAGCAGCCAAGATCCAGCTAACTATGGCTACACCTTC. Translation: CASSQDPANYGYTF. V gene TRBV14 combines with J gene TRBJ1-2, with D unresolved. Germline CDR1 and CDR2: SGHDN and FVKESK. V dropped 0 bases and J dropped 0 bases, with 5 bases sitting between them. The CDR3 loop spans 14 amino acids.